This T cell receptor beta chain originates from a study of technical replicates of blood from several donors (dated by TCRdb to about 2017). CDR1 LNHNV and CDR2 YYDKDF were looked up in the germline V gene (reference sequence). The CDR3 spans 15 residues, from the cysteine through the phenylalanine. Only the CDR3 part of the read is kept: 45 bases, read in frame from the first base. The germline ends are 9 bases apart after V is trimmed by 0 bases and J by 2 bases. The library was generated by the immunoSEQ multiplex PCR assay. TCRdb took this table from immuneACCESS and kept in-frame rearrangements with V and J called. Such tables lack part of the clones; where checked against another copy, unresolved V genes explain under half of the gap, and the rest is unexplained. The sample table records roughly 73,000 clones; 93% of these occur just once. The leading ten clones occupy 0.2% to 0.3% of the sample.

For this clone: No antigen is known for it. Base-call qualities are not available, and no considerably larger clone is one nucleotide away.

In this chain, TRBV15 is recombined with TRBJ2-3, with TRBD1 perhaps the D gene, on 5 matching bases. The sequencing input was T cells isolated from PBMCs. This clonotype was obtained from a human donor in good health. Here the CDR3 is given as CATSREGGATDTQYF. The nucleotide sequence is TGTGCCACCAGCAGAGAGGGTGGGGCCACAGATACGCAGTATTTT.